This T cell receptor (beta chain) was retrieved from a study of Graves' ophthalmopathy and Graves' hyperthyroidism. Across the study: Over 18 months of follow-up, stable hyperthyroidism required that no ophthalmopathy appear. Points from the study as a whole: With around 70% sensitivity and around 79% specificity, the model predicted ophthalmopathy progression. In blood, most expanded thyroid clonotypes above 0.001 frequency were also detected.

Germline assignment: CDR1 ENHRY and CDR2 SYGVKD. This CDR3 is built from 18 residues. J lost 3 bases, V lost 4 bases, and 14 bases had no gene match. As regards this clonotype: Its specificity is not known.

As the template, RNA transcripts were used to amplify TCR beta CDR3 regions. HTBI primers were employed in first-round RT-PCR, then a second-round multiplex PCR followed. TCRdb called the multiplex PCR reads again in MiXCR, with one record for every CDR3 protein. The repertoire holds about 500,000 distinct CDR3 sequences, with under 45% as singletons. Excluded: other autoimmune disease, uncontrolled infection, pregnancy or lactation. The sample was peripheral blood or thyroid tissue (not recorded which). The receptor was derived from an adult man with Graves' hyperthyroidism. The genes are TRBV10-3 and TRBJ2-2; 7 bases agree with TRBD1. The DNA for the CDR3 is TGTGCCATCAGTGCGGGACAGCTGAATTATGGCTACACCGGGGAGCTGTTTTTT. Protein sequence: CAISAGQLNYGYTGELFF.